Following are 24 T cell receptor beta chains from one sample sequenced in a study of OX40 agonist ivuxolimab in advanced cancers. Clones were read by immunoSEQ multiplex PCR, and TCRdb kept only the in-frame ones, dropping some. The sample lists about 70,000 clones; approximately 80% were seen once. The sample here was CD4+ or CD8+ T cells sorted from blood, taken in a trial of the OX40 agonist ivuxolimab. These receptors all stem from an adult with an advanced solid tumor such as melanoma, head and neck, liver or kidney cancer.

The chain couples TRBV6-1 to TRBJ2-5, with D possibly matching TRBD1 (6 bases). CDR3 size: 13 residues. CDR1 and CDR2 (germline): MNHNS, SASEGT. The V gene lost 5 bases and the J gene lost 5 bases, with 12 bases spanning the gap. CDR3 DNA sequence: TGTGCCAGCAGTACAGGGTGGGGGGAGACCCAGTACTTC. As protein: CASSTGWGETQYF.

The rearrangement links TRBV19 to TRBJ1-2, with 9 nucleotides matching TRBD1. Losses at the gene ends were 4 bases for V and 4 bases for J; bases not matched to a gene: 7. Germline CDR1 reads LNHDA; CDR2 reads SQIVND (reference sequence). The CDR3 loop spans 15 amino acids. Here the CDR3 reads CASSNPGTGPYGYTF. DNA of the CDR3: TGTGCCAGTAGTAACCCCGGGACAGGGCCCTATGGCTACACCTTC.

CDR3 nucleotide sequence: TGTGCCAGCAGACTGTACACTGAAGCTTTCTTT. Protein sequence: CASRLYTEAFF. The V gene is TRBV7-2, the J gene TRBJ1-1; D is uncertain. Germline loops: CDR1 SGHTA, CDR2 FQGNSA. This CDR3 has 11 residues. V dropped 6 bases and J dropped 3 bases, with 5 bases sitting between them.

The chain has TRBV7-8 and TRBJ1-3; 8 positions agree with TRBD1. This CDR3 has 14 residues. The V gene end was trimmed by 5 bases and the J gene end by 4 bases; junction bases not matched to a gene: 4. CDR1 is SGHVS, CDR2 FQNEAQ, per germline. CDR3 coding DNA: TGTGCCAGCAGCCCAGGGGGCACAGGAAACACCATATATTTT. This gives the protein CASSPGGTGNTIYF.

J is TRBJ1-2 and V is TRBV6-6, with D hard to call. Trimming left V 0 bases short and J 2 bases short, with 10 bases between. Germline-derived CDR1 and CDR2 are MNHNY and SVGAGI (reference sequence). The CDR3 sequence is 15 residues long. This CDR3 reads CASSYSEGFNYGYTF. DNA for the CDR3: TGTGCCAGCAGTTACTCCGAGGGATTCAACTATGGCTACACCTTC.

V gene TRBV18 combines with J gene TRBJ2-2; 12 nucleotides match TRBD2. The germline CDR1 and CDR2 sequences are KGHSH and LQKENI. The CDR3 has 16 amino acids. The trim removed 3 bases at V and 5 bases at J, leaving 4 bases unmatched. CDR3 loop: CASSPGLAGQTGELFF. The CDR3 coding sequence is TGTGCCAGCTCACCTGGACTAGCGGGGCAAACCGGGGAGCTGTTTTTT. The variable domain in full, completed from reference TRBV18 and TRBJ2-2, reads NAGVMQNPRHLVRRRGQEARLRCSPMKGHSHVYWYRQLPEEGLKFMVYLQKENIIDESGMPKERFSAEFPKEGPSILRIQQVVRGDSAAYFCASSPGLAGQTGELFFGEGSRLTVL.

This clone was seen just once. The chain has TRBV5-5 and TRBJ1-1; D gene ambiguous. The CDR3 extends over 15 amino acids. CDR1 SGHKS and CDR2 YYEKEE come from the germline V gene (reference sequence). Trimming removed 0 bases from V and 3 bases from J, with 12 bases in between. Here the CDR3 reads CASSLGASLDTEAFF. CDR3 sequence (DNA): TGTGCCAGCAGCTTGGGCGCGTCCCTGGACACTGAAGCTTTCTTT.

CDR3 DNA sequence: TGTGCCAGCAGTGTTGGGACTAGCGGGGGGGCGGAGACCCAGTACTTC. Its translation: CASSVGTSGGAETQYF. The V gene is TRBV6-1, the J gene TRBJ2-5, with TRBD2 matching 16 bases. This CDR3 is 16 amino acids long. Trimming at V came to 4 bases and at J to 5 bases, leaving 4 bases not matched to a gene. From germline, CDR1 is MNHNS and CDR2 SASEGT.

This chain uses TRBV4-1 with TRBJ2-3; 12 nucleotides line up with TRBD2. The CDR3 extends over 17 amino acids. V dropped 1 base and J dropped 2; count of bases not matched to a gene: 4. Germline V CDR1 and CDR2: MGHRA, YSYEKL. The CDR3 nucleotides read TGCGCCAGCAGCCAAGGTGGACTAGCGGGGACCACAGATACGCAGTATTTT. This sequence encodes CASSQGGLAGTTDTQYF.

The chain is built from TRBV10-3 and TRBJ2-5, with 13 bases identical to TRBD2. V was pared by 5 bases and J by 2 bases, with 8 bases of the junction left unmatched. Germline CDR1 is ENHRY and CDR2 is SYGVKD. The CDR3 runs 17 residues. The CDR3 loop reads CAISLGLAGSFQETQYF. DNA of the CDR3: TGTGCCATCAGTTTGGGACTAGCGGGGAGTTTTCAAGAGACCCAGTACTTC.

CDR3 sequence: CASSFGIDTQYF. DNA of the CDR3: TGTGCCAGCAGCTTCGGAATCGATACGCAGTATTTT. The rearrangement uses TRBV7-9 and TRBJ2-3, with D uncertain. CDR1 SEHNR and CDR2 FQNEAQ come from the germline V gene (reference sequence). The CDR3 length is 12 residues. V was shortened by 3 bases and J by 6 bases, with 7 bases between the two germline ends.

This clone was picked up one time. The J gene is TRBJ2-7, the V gene TRBV28, with TRBD1 matching over 8 bases. The V segment lost 5 bases and the J segment 2 bases; nucleotides outside the gene matches: 2. CDR3 size: 13 residues. Germline V gene sequence: CDR1 MDHEN, CDR2 SYDVKM. The CDR3 is CASSGQGTYEQYF. The CDR3 DNA reads TGTGCCAGCAGTGGACAGGGTACCTACGAGCAGTACTTC.

The chain is built from TRBV11-2 and TRBJ2-5; D might be TRBD2 (7 bases). Per the germline V gene, CDR1 is SGHAT and CDR2 is FQNNGV. V lost 5 bases, J lost 5 bases, and 15 bases lay in between. This CDR3 spans 14 amino acids. This CDR3 reads CASSPGTGGETQYF. CDR3 DNA sequence: TGTGCCAGCAGCCCCGGGACGGGGGGCGAGACCCAGTACTTC.

This chain joins TRBV5-1 and TRBJ2-1; D not resolved. Germline values: CDR1 SGHRS, CDR2 YFSETQ. This CDR3 contains 14 residues. The germline V and J ends were trimmed by 7 bases and 3 bases, with 14 bases remaining between them. In nucleotides, the CDR3 is TGCGCCAGCCGGACCGACATATTCTACAATGAGCAGTTCTTC. It yields the protein CASRTDIFYNEQFF.

This clone appeared a single time. The J gene is TRBJ2-3, the V gene TRBV18; 10 positions agree with TRBD1. The CDR3 is made up of 15 amino acids. Germline V gives CDR1 KGHSH, CDR2 LQKENI. V lost 0 bases to trimming and J lost 3 bases; unmatched junction nucleotides: 0. CDR3 region: CASSPPGQGTDTQYF. The CDR3 nucleotides are TGTGCCAGCTCACCACCGGGACAGGGGACAGATACGCAGTATTTT. The full variable domain, with the rest looked up from reference TRBV18 and TRBJ2-3, is NAGVMQNPRHLVRRRGQEARLRCSPMKGHSHVYWYRQLPEEGLKFMVYLQKENIIDESGMPKERFSAEFPKEGPSILRIQQVVRGDSAAYFCASSPPGQGTDTQYFGPGTRLTVL.

The chain joins TRBV29-1 to TRBJ2-2; no firm D call. V was shortened by 6 bases and J by 3 bases, with 20 bases between the two germline ends. This CDR3 is built from 16 residues. Germline V gene sequence: CDR1 SQVTM, CDR2 ANQGSEA. Written as DNA, the CDR3 is TGCAGCGTCCTTTTGGGTAGGGCCCCGGACACCGGGGAGCTGTTTTTT. Encoded protein: CSVLLGRAPDTGELFF.

The rearrangement uses TRBV6-1 and TRBJ1-5, with a tentative D call TRBD1 (6 bases). V dropped 2 bases and J dropped 2 bases, with 7 bases sitting between them. CDR1 and CDR2 (germline): MNHNS, SASEGT. This CDR3 region has 14 residues. CDR3 loop: CASSEYRGNQPQHF. CDR3 sequence (DNA): TGTGCCAGCAGTGAATACAGGGGCAATCAGCCCCAGCATTTT.

This rearrangement joins TRBV7-4 to TRBJ1-2, with 7 bases aligning to TRBD1. The CDR3 is made up of 17 amino acids. J lost 0 bases, V lost 1 base, and 8 bases had no gene match. Per the germline V gene, CDR1 is SGHVT and CDR2 is SQSDAQ. The CDR3 coding sequence is TGTGCCAGCAGCTTAGAGGTTCGACAGGGTACTAACTATGGCTACACCTTC. Encoded protein: CASSLEVRQGTNYGYTF.

The CDR3 region has the DNA TGCGCCAGCAGCCAACAACTCGGCGGGAGAAATGGAGGCTACACCTTC. Translated: CASSQQLGGRNGGYTF. The chain recombines TRBV4-1 with TRBJ1-2; D gene ambiguous. The CDR3 contains 16 residues. The V end lost 2 bases, the J end lost 8 bases, and 21 bases lay between the germline ends. Germline loops: CDR1 MGHRA, CDR2 YSYEKL.

The J gene is TRBJ1-5, the V gene TRBV30; D gene uncertain. Germline V gives CDR1 GTSNPN, CDR2 SVGIG (reference sequence). CDR3 size: 15 residues. Trimming removed 3 bases at V and 3 bases at J, with 15 bases between. CDR3 in DNA: TGTGCCTGGAGGGCGGAAGTTCTATACAATCAGCCCCAGCATTTT. Amino acids: CAWRAEVLYNQPQHF.

This chain joins TRBV11-3 and TRBJ1-1; D gene uncertain. The CDR3 contains 12 residues. Germline values: CDR1 SGHNT, CDR2 YENEEA. Trimming left V 5 bases short and J 11 bases short, with 15 bases between. The CDR3 sequence: CASSQRAGYAFF. The CDR3 nucleotides are TGTGCCAGCAGCCAAAGGGCTGGATATGCTTTCTTT.

The gene calls are TRBV7-6 and TRBJ1-3; no clear D gene. CDR3 length: 16 amino acids. Trimming removed 4 bases at V and 0 bases at J, with 13 bases between. The germline gives CDR1 SGHVS, CDR2 FNYEAQ. In nucleotides, the CDR3 is TGTGCCAGCAGCTCCCCCGTTGGACCCTCTGGAAACACCATATATTTT. Translated, it gives CASSSPVGPSGNTIYF.

The chain has TRBV28 and TRBJ1-4; 11 nucleotides agree with TRBD1. The CDR3 consists of 15 residues. The germline CDR1 and CDR2 sequences are MDHEN and SYDVKM. The ends lost 4 bases at V and 7 bases at J; junction bases unmatched: 5. The DNA of the CDR3 is TGTGCCAGCAGTTCAACCGGGACAGGGGGTGAAAAACTGTTTTTT. Residues: CASSSTGTGGEKLFF.

This chain uses TRBV7-2 with TRBJ2-5, with 8 bases matching TRBD2. The CDR3 is made up of 16 amino acids. The germline gives CDR1 SGHTA, CDR2 FQGNSA. The V gene end was trimmed by 4 bases and the J gene end by 4 bases; junction bases not matched to a gene: 11. For the CDR3, the DNA is TGTGCCAGCAGCTCTTTAGCGGGGCTCACGGGAGAGACCCAGTACTTC. As protein: CASSSLAGLTGETQYF.